This T cell receptor (beta chain) was obtained from a study of cytomegalovirus exposure and HLA in healthy donors (TCRdb year 2017). For the study in its entirety: According to an earlier analysis of several hundred of the donors, 150 million to 200 million T cells yielded 117 million unique TCR beta sequences and 276 Gb of sequence data. Roughly 300 gigabases of sequencing data and roughly 90 million unique TCR sequences were included in an early release covering about 600 HLA-typed donors. Of the roughly 400 genotyped donors, approximately 83% fell in the genetic ancestry cluster associated with self-reported Caucasian donors. The aim of the study was to test whether cataloging public T cell receptors could identify signatures of past pathogen exposure. The T cell repertoires of about 700 subjects were profiled by immunosequencing and related to cytomegalovirus serostatus. Along with the approximately 650-subject first cohort, a separate validation cohort of over a hundred different subjects was used. To predict cytomegalovirus infection status, the study combined high-throughput TCR immunosequencing, statistical association of individual TCRs with disease status, and machine learning. To study patterns of TCR occurrence, a later analysis re-analyzed previously published TCR beta repertoires from 650 to 750 donors and added high-resolution HLA genotyping. Rather than drawing on any new phenotypic data, the later analysis identified candidate immune exposures from TCR beta sequences and the way those sequences occurred across donors. An earlier analysis of approximately 500 of the donors applied high-throughput TCR beta sequencing to assess whether each TCR beta V gene segment acted as functional or pseudogenic. Alongside the repertoire data, information on donor age, sex, ethnicity and CMV serostatus was compiled. Genome-wide SNP genotypes for about 55% of the roughly 670 donors were used in a later genetic analysis, which treated that subset as a discovery cohort. All discovery cohort repertoires had been generated using a single sequencing platform. HLA typing covered class I and class II loci at four-digit resolution. Typing coverage varied by locus: roughly 620-640 donors for A, B, C, DRB1 and DQB1; some 520 for DQA1; more than 600 for DPA1; roughly 470 for DPB1. About five DR-DQ haplotypes were handled as single units for association and clustering, since linkage in the cohort was strong. Among under 450 genotyped donors of the cohort, an average of about 240,000 unique TCR beta nucleotide sequences were sequenced per donor, 15% to 20% of them non-productive.

Results the study describes overall, beyond this receptor: According to a later analysis, TCR association rates differed among HLA loci, with DRB1 alleles showing the most associated TCRs and HLA-C alleles showing the fewest. Some IMGT-functional V segments, including TRBV6-2 and TRBV6-3, could not be told apart with the 87-base-pair reads, so those segments were excluded. An association between a missense DCLRE1C variant and V-gene and J-gene trimming of TCR beta chains was found in a later genetic analysis and replicated in an independent cohort. In a later analysis, HLA-associated TCR beta chains showed more clonal expansion and lower generation probabilities than non-associated chains that were equally common. When HLA alleles, especially DR and DQ, strongly co-occurred, attributing TCR associations to individual alleles was difficult. The study gave a list of about 170 TCR beta chains associated with cytomegalovirus. Sequencing depth was assumed to be roughly uniform across donors in the presence/absence analyses, though that assumption may not hold. Most TCR sequences were seen in very few donors, while some public TCRs were found in many individuals. Three of the identified cytomegalovirus-associated TCR beta chains were confirmed in vitro to be specific for cytomegalovirus antigens. The authors suggested that the approach could potentially be generalized to other disease states and immunological phenotypes. This cohort had only TCR beta chains sequenced, and the lack of alpha or paired-chain data limited which features could be detected. According to a later genetic analysis, donors in an Asian-associated ancestry cluster had fewer N-insertions in productive TCRs than the approximately 610-donor mean. A further reported finding was that TCR beta sequences accurately predicted the HLA-A and HLA-B alleles for most subjects in the first cohort. According to a later analysis, parvovirus B19, influenza, CMV and Epstein-Barr virus appeared linked to several top co-occurrence clusters. In an earlier analysis of some 640 of the donors, most TCR beta V segments were observed in productive rearrangements about 90% or about 30% of the time, broadly matching IMGT annotations. A group of highly shared sequence variants was considered likely to be a technical artifact of the sequencing pipeline. The only immune exposure information available for the cohort was CMV serostatus. Because HLA typing was missing for some donors at each locus, association tests included only the typed subset. In a later analysis, most CMV-associated TCR beta chains were found to appear HLA-restricted, with HLA associations seemingly driven largely by CMV exposure. Correlated functional status among segregating V segments might reflect linkage disequilibrium, but an unknown experimental factor could not be ruled out. Because counts were too low, around 17 rarely observed V segments, including chromosome 9 orphons, were left out of the earlier analysis of 587 of the donors. The classifier was reported to diagnose cytomegalovirus status with high specificity and sensitivity in both the original and validation cohorts. Specific HLA alleles were associated with some 15,000 TCR beta sequences at a false discovery rate of 0.05 in a later analysis.

Turning to this clone: What antigen it recognizes has not been identified. The input lacks base qualities; no much larger clone sits a single base away.

The cohort was made up of under 800 healthy bone marrow donors. All cohort members were sampled while nominally healthy, although unrecorded immune exposures were likely present. The donor tested CMV seropositive and was one of the 289 seropositive cohort members. A peripheral blood sample was collected from each donor, and TCR beta sequencing was performed on peripheral blood mononuclear cells. The Qiagen DNeasy Blood Extraction Kit was used to extract genomic DNA from the blood cell samples. Preparation of the library involved the immunoSEQ multiplex PCR assay. For the multiplex PCR, a mixture combining 60 forward primers for TCR Vbeta segments and 13 reverse primers for TCR Jbeta segments was used. A multiplex PCR assay on genomic DNA amplified the CDR3 region of rearranged TCR beta genes. On the Illumina HiSeq System, the amplified TCR beta libraries were sequenced as 87-base-pair reads. Per the authors' processing: A later analysis tallied roughly 80 million unique TCR beta chains across the approximately 670 repertoires, and some 10 million of those chains were shared by two or more donors. A nearest-neighbor algorithm error-corrected the raw reads and collapsed the reads into unique sequences, merging closely related sequences to remove PCR and sequencing errors. CDR3 sequences were aligned to IMGT reference sequences to assign V, D and J gene segments. For a sequence to be retained, a match of at least six nucleotides was required to both a V gene segment and a J gene segment. Rearrangements were classified as productive when the CDR3 lacked stop codons and remained in frame with V and J, and all other rearrangements were classified as non-productive. CDR3 was defined by IMGT convention, running from the second conserved V-encoded cysteine to the conserved J-encoded phenylalanine. Sequences without an unambiguous match to a single V gene segment were excluded from the earlier analysis of several hundred of the donors. An earlier analysis of fewer than 750 of the donors classified V segments as functional when productive rearrangements were above 56.7% and as segregating when the standard deviation between donors was above 5%. A statistical classification framework was built for diagnosing cytomegalovirus status from the catalog of TCR beta chain sequences. In a later analysis, TCR nucleotide sequences were compared against IMGT/GENE-DB human TR gene sequences so that V and J genes could be assigned. A later analysis assigned CDR3 sequences and most-parsimonious VDJ recombination scenarios with the TCRdist pipeline. In a later analysis, every TCR beta chain was defined by the combination of its CDR3 amino acid sequence and its V-gene family, and reads without a unique V-gene family were dropped. A later analysis removed 600 or so highly shared, low-generation-probability nucleotide sequences to deal with suspected cross-contamination and a sequencing artifact. In a later analysis, a clonal expansion index for each public chain was calculated from normalized within-repertoire ranks of inferred template counts. In a later analysis, generation probabilities were computed using a VDJ recombination model fitted to out-of-frame rearrangements, and the results were checked against IGoR. In a later analysis, TCR-TCR, TCR-HLA and TCR-CMV co-occurrence was scored with hypergeometric tests, and a repertoire-size bias correction was applied to TCR pairs. False discovery rates were estimated in a later analysis by permuting HLA or CMV assignments 20 times. In a later analysis, co-occurring TCRs were grouped using DBSCAN, with TCRdist sequence similarity added in when clustering inside HLA-allele-positive subsets. Repertoires with fewer than 30,000 or more than 120,000 public chains were left out of co-occurrence clustering, as were roughly five repertoires with anomalous nucleotide sharing. TCRdb took over this immuneACCESS table, retaining in-frame rearrangements with V and J assigned. Such tables are incomplete; in checked studies, under half of the missing clones stem from an unresolved V gene, and the remainder is unexplained. V, J and clone size derive from that table, while D and trimming were established from the DNA sequence. This sample is represented by under 130,000 clones; 65% to 75% of them were singletons. 11% of the sample rests with the top ten.

V is cut back by 4 bases and J by 14 bases, with 17 bases in the junction unmatched. From the cysteine up to the phenylalanine, the CDR3 has a length of 16 residues. The DNA shown is the 48-base CDR3, in frame from base 1. The germline V gene sets CDR1 to MGHRA and CDR2 to YSYEKL. This chain is built from TRBV4-1 and TRBJ1-4; 9 middle bases align to TRBD1. Sample: PBMCs. The clonotype comes from a man between 35 and 55 years old in good health and CMV-seropositive. The CDR3 is CASSRSRQGENRRLFF. The sequenced DNA: TGCGCCAGCAGCCGAAGCAGACAGGGGGAAAATAGGAGGCTGTTTTTT.